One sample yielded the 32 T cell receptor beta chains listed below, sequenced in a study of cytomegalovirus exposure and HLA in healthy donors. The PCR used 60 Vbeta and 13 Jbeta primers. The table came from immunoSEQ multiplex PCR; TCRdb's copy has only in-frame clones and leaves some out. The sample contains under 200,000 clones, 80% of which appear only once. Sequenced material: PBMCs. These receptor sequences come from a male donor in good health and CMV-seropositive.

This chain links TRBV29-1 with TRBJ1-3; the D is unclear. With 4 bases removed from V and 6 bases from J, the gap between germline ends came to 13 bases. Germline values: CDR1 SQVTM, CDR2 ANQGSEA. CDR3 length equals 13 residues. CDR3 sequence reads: CSVGEGRINTIYF. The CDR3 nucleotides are TGCAGCGTTGGCGAGGGAAGAATAAACACCATATATTTT. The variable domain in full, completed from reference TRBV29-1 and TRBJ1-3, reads SAVISQKPSRDICQRGTSLTIQCQVDSQVTMMFWYRQQPGQSLTLIATANQGSEATYESGFVIDKFPISRPNLTFSTLTVSNMSPEDSSIYLCSVGEGRINTIYFGEGSWLTVV.

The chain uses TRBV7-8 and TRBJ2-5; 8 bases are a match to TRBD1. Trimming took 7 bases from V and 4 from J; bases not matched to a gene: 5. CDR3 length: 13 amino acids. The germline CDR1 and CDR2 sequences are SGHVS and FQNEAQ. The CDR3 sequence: CASNRDRRETQYF. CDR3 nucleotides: TGTGCCAGCAACCGGGACAGGCGAGAGACCCAGTACTTC.

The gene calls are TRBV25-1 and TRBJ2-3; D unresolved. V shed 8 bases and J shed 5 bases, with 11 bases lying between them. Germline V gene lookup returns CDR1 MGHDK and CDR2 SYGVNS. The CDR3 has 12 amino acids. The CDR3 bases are TGTGCCAGCTTAGAAGTTATAGATACGCAGTATTTT. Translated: CASLEVIDTQYF. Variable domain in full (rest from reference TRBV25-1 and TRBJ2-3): EADIYQTPRYLVIGTGKKITLECSQTMGHDKMYWYQQDPGMELHLIHYSYGVNSTEKGDLSSESTVSRIRTEHFPLTLESARPSHTSQYLCASLEVIDTQYFGPGTRLTVL.

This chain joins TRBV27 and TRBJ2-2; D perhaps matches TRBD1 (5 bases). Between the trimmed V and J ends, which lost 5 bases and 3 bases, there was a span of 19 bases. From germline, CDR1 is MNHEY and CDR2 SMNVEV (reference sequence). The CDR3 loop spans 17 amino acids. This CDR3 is CASSGDRMGRHTGELFF. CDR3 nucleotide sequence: TGTGCCAGCAGTGGGGATAGGATGGGGCGGCACACCGGGGAGCTGTTTTTT.

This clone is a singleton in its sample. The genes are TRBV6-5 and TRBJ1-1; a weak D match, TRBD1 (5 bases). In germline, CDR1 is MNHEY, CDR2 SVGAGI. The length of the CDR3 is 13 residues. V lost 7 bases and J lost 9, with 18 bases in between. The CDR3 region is CASTPGSGGKAFF. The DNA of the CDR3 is TGTGCCAGCACCCCGGGGAGTGGGGGGAAAGCTTTCTTT.

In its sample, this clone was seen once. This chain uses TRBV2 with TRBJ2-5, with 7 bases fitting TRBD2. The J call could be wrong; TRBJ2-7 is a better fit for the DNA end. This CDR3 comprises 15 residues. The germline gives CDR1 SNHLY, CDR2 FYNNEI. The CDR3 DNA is TGTGCCAGCAGTGAAGTCGGGGAGACTAGCTCCGAGCAGTACTTC. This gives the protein CASSEVGETSSEQYF.

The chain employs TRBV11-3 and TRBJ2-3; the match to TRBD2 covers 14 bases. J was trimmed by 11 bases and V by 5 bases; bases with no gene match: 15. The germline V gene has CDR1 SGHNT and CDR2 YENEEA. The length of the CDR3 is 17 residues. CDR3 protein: CASSGGTSGRMTYEQYF. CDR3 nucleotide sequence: TGTGCCAGCAGCGGAGGGACTAGCGGGAGAATGACATATGAGCAGTATTTT.

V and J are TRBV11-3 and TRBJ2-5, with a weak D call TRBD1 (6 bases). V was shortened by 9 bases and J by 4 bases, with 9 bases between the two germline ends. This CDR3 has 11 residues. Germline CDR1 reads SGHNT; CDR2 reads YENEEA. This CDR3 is CASIRGETQYF. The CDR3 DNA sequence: TGTGCCAGTATCAGGGGAGAGACCCAGTACTTC. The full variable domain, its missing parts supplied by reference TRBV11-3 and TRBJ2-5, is EAGVVQSPRYKIIEKKQPVAFWCNPISGHNTLYWYLQNLGQGPELLIRYENEEAVDDSQLPKDRFSAERLKGVDSTLKIQPAELGDSAVYLCASIRGETQYFGPGTRLLVL.

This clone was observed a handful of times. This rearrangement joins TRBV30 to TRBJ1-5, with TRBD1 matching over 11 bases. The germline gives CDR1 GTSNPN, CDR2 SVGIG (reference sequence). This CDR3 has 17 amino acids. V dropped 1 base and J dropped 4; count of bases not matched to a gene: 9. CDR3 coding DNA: TGTGCCTGGAGTGCCCGGACGGGGACAGGGGGGAATCAGCCCCAGCATTTT. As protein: CAWSARTGTGGNQPQHF.

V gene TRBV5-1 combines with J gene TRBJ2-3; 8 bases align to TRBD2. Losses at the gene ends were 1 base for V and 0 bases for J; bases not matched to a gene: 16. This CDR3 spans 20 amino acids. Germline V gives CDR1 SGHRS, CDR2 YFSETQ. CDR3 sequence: CASSLPLIPSGSGSTDTQYF. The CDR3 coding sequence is TGCGCCAGCAGCTTGCCACTAATTCCGAGCGGGAGTGGGAGCACAGATACGCAGTATTTT.

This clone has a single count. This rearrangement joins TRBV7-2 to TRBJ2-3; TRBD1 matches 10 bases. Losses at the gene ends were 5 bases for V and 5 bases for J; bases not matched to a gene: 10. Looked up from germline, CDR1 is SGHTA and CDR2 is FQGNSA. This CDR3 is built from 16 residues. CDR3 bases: TGTGCCAGCAGCCCAAGACAGGGGGCGAGGATAGATACGCAGTATTTT. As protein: CASSPRQGARIDTQYF.

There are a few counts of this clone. CDR3 DNA sequence: TGCGCCAGCAGCCACAGGACAGGGGGGCAGAACACTGAAGCTTTCTTT. This translates into CASSHRTGGQNTEAFF. The chain is built from TRBV4-1 and TRBJ1-1, with 10 positions matching TRBD1. Germline values: CDR1 MGHRA, CDR2 YSYEKL. CDR3 length: 16 residues. The J segment lost 1 base and the V segment lost 3 bases, leaving 5 bases of the junction unmatched.

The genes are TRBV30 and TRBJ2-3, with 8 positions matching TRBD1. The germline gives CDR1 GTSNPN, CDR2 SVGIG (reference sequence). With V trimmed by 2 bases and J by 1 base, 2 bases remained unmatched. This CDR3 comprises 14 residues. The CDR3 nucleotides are TGTGCCTGGAGTTCGGACAGGGGCACAGATACGCAGTATTTT. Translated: CAWSSDRGTDTQYF.

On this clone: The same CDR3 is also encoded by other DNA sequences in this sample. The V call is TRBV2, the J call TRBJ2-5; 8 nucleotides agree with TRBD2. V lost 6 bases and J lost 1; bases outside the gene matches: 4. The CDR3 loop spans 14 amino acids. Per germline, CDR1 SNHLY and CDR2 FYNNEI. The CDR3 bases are TGTGCCAGCAGCTTACTAGCGGTCCAAGAGACCCAGTACTTC. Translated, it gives CASSLLAVQETQYF.

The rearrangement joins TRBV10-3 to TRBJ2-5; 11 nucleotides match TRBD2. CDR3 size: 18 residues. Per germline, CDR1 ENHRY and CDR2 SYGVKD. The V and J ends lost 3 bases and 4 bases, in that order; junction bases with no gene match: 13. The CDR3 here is CAISDPSPTSGRVETQYF. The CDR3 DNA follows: TGTGCCATCAGTGACCCCTCACCAACTAGCGGGAGAGTAGAGACCCAGTACTTC.

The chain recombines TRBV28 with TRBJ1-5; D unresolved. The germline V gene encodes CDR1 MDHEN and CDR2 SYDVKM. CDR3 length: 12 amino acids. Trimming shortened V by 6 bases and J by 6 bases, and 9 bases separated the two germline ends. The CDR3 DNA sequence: TGTGCCAGCAGAGAGGGTGGTCAGCCCCAGCATTTT. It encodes CASREGGQPQHF.

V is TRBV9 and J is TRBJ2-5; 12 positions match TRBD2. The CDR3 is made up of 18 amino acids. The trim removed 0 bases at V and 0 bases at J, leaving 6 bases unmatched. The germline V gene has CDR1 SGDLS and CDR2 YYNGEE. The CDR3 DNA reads TGTGCCAGCAGCGTAGCCGGGACTAGCGGGCCGTACCAAGAGACCCAGTACTTC. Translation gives CASSVAGTSGPYQETQYF.

CDR3 amino acids: CASSRLTGRREANYGYTF. CDR3 sequence (DNA): TGTGCCAGCAGCCGCCTTACGGGACGCCGGGAGGCGAACTATGGCTACACCTTC. This chain connects TRBV4-2 to TRBJ1-2; a possible D gene is TRBD1 (5 bases). In germline, CDR1 is LGHNA, CDR2 YNFKEQ. Trimming pared 4 bases from V and 2 bases from J, leaving 23 bases between. The CDR3 is 18 residues long.

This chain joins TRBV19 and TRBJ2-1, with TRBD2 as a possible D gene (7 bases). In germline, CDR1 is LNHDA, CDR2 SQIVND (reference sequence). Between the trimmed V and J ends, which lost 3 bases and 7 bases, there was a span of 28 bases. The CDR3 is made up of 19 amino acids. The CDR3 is CASSMRGLSSGPLGNEQFF. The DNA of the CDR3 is TGTGCCAGTAGTATGCGGGGGCTAAGTAGCGGCCCCCTGGGAAATGAGCAGTTCTTC.

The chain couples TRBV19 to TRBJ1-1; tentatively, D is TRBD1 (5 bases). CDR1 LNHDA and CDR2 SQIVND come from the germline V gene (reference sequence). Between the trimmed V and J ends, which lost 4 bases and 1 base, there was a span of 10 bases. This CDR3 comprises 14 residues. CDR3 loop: CASSTWTTNTEAFF. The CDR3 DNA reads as TGTGCCAGTAGTACGTGGACAACGAACACTGAAGCTTTCTTT.

CDR3 bases: TGTGCCAGTAGTAAGTCACAGGGGAACAATGAGCAGTTCTTC. Translated: CASSKSQGNNEQFF. The chain joins TRBV19 to TRBJ2-1, with TRBD1 matching over 7 bases. The CDR3 loop spans 14 amino acids. With 4 bases clipped from V and 5 bases from J, the junction kept 5 bases outside the gene matches. Germline CDR1 LNHDA, CDR2 SQIVND (reference sequence).

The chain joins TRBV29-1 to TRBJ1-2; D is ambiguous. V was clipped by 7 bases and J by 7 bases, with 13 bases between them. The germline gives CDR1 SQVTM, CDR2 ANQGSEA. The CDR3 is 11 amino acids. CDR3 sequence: CSAAGDGGYTF. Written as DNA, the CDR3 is TGCAGCGCTGCGGGAGACGGTGGCTACACCTTC.

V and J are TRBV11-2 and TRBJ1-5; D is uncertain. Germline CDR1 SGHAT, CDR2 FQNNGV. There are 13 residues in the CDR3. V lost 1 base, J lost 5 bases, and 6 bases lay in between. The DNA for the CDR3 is TGTGCCAGCAGCTTAGGGACTGATCAGCCCCAGCATTTT. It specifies CASSLGTDQPQHF. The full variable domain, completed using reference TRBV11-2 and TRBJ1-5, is EAGVAQSPRYKIIEKRQSVAFWCNPISGHATLYWYQQILGQGPKLLIQFQNNGVVDDSQLPKDRFSAERLKGVDSTLKIQPAKLEDSAVYLCASSLGTDQPQHFGDGTRLSIL.

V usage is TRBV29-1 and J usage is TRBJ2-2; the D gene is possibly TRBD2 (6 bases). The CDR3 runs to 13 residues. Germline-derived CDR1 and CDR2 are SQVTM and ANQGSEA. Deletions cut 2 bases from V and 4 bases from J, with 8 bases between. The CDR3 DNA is TGCAGCGTTGAATGGAGGGGCACCGGGGAGCTGTTTTTT. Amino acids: CSVEWRGTGELFF.

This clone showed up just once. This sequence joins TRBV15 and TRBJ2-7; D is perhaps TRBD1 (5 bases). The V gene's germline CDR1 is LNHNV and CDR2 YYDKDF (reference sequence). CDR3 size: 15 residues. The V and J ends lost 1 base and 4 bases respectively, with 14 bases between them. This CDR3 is CATSRVLGRDYEQYF. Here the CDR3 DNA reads TGTGCCACCAGCAGAGTCCTGGGCAGGGATTACGAGCAGTACTTC.

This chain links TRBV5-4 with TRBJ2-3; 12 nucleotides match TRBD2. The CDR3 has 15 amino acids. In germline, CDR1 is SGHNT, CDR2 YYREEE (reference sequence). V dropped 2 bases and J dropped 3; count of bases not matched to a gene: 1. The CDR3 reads CASSFGLAGTDTQYF. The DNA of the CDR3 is TGTGCCAGCAGCTTCGGACTAGCGGGAACAGATACGCAGTATTTT. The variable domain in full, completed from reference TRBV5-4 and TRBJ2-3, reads ETGVTQSPTHLIKTRGQQVTLRCSSQSGHNTVSWYQQALGQGPQFIFQYYREEENGRGNFPPRFSGLQFPNYSSELNVNALELDDSALYLCASSFGLAGTDTQYFGPGTRLTVL.

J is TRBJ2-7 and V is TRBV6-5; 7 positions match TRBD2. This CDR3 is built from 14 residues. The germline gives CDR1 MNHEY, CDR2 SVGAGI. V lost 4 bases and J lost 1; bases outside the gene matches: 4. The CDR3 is CASSFGRSSYEQYF. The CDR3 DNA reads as TGTGCCAGCAGTTTCGGGAGGAGTTCCTACGAGCAGTACTTC.

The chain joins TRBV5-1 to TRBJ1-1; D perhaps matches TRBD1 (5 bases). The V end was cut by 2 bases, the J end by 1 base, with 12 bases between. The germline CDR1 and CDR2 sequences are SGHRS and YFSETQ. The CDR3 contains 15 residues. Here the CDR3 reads CASSLEGHQNTEAFF. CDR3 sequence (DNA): TGCGCCAGCAGCTTAGAAGGACACCAGAACACTGAAGCTTTCTTT.

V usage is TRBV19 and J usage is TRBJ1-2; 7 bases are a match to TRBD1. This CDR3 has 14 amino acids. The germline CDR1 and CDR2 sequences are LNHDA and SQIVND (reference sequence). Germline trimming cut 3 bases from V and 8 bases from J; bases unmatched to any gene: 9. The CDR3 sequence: CASSIPAGGRGYTF. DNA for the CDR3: TGTGCCAGTAGTATCCCGGCAGGGGGGCGCGGCTACACCTTC.

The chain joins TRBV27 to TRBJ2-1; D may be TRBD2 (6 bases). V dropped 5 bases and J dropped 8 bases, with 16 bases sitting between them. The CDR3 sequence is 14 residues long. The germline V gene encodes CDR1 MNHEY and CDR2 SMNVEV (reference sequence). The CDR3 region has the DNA TGTGCCAGCAGTCGGGAGTCATCGGGCGATGAGCAGTTCTTC. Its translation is CASSRESSGDEQFF.

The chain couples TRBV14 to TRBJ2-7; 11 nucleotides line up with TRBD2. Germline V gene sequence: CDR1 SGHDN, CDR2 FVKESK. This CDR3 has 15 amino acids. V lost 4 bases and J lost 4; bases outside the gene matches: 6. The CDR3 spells CASSLGLAEKYEQYF. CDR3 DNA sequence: TGTGCCAGCAGCCTGGGACTAGCGGAGAAGTACGAGCAGTACTTC.

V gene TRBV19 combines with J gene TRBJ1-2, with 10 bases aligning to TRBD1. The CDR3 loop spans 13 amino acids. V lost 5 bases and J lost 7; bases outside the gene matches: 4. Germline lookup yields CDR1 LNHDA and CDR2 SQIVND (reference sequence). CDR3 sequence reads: CASSLTGGSGYTF. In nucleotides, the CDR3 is TGTGCCAGTAGTCTGACAGGGGGCAGTGGCTACACCTTC.